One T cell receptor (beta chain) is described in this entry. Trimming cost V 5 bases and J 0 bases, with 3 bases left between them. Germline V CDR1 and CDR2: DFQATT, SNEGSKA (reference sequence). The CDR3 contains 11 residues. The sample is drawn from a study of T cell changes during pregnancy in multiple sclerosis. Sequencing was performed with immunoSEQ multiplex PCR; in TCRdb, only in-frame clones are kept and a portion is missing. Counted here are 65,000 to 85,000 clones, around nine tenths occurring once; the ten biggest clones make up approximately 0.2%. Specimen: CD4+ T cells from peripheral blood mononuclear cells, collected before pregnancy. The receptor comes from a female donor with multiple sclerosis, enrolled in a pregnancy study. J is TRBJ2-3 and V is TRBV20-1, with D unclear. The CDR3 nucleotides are TGCAGTGCTGAGAGCACAGATACGCAGTATTTT. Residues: CSAESTDTQYF.